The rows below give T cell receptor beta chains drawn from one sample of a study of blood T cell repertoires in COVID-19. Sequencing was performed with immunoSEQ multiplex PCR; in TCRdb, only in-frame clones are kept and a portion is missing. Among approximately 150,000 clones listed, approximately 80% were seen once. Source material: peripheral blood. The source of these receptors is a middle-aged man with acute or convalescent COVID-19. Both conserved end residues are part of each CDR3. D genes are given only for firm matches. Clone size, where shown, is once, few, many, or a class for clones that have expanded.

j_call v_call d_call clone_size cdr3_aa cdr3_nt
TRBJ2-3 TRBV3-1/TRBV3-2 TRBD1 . CASSQGAGGADTQYF TGTGCCAGCAGCCAGGGGGCAGGGGGCGCAGATACGCAGTATTTT
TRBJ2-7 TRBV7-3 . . CASSALASSYEQYF TGTGCCAGCAGCGCTCTCGCTAGCTCCTACGAGCAGTACTTC
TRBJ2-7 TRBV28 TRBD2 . CASSNSGGFSEQYF TGTGCCAGCAGTAATAGCGGGGGGTTTTCGGAGCAGTACTTC
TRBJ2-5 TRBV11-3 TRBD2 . CASSSSTGGETQYF TGTGCCAGCAGCTCTTCTACGGGGGGGGAGACCCAGTACTTC
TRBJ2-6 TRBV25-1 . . CASMGGGANVLTF TGTGCCAGCATGGGAGGTGGGGCCAACGTCCTGACTTTC
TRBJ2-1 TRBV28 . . CASRQSSYNEQFF TGCGCCAGTAGACAGAGCTCCTACAATGAGCAGTTCTTC
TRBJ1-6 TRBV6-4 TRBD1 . CASSGRGQVDSPLHF TGTGCCAGCAGTGGGCGGGGACAGGTCGATTCACCCCTCCACTTT
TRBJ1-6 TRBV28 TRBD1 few CASRWTGSFNSPLHF TGTGCCAGCAGATGGACAGGGTCTTTTAATTCACCCCTCCACTTT
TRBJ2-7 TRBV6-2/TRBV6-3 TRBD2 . CASSWEPGRRLAAQSEQYF TGTGCCAGCAGTTGGGAGCCGGGACGAAGACTAGCGGCGCAGAGCGAGCAGTACTTC
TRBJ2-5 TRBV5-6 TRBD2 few CASSLGGSGGAPGETQYF TGTGCCAGCAGCTTGGGTGGGAGCGGGGGAGCCCCAGGGGAGACCCAGTACTTC
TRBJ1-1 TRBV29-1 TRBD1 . CSAGGTGQSWEAFF TGCAGCGCCGGGGGGACAGGACAATCATGGGAAGCTTTCTTT